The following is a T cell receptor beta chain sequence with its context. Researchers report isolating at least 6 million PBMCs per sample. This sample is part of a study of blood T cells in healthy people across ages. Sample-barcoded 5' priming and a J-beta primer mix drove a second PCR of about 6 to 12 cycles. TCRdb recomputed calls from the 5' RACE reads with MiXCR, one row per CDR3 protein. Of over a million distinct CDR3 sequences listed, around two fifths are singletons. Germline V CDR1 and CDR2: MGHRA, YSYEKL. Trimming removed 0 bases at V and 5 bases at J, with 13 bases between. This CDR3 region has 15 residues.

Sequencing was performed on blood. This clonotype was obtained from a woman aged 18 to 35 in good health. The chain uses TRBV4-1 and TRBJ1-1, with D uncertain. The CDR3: CASSQDGKRGTEAFF. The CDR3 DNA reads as TGCGCCAGCAGCCAAGACGGCAAGCGAGGGACTGAAGCTTTCTTT.